This T cell receptor (beta chain) was captured in a study of graft-versus-host responses after intestinal transplantation (TCRdb year 2021). Some background on the complete study: Recipients received multivisceral, liver-intestinal, or isolated intestinal transplants. Every recipient was given anti-thymocyte globulin induction, then maintenance tacrolimus and steroids for 2 to 4 years. After intestinal transplantation, graft-versus-host and host-versus-graft alloreactive T cell clones were followed in the graft, circulation and bone marrow using bulk TCR-beta CDR3 sequencing. To identify alloreactive clones, pre-transplant mixed lymphocyte reaction products were sequenced and then compared with unstimulated pre-transplant donor and recipient T cells. Of the 20 to 25 intestinal transplant recipients enrolled in the cohort, one of whom was a retransplant, 3 patients without pretransplant specimens were excluded. A peak of at least 4% donor T cells among recipient peripheral blood mononuclear cells was the definition used for donor T cell macrochimerism. Samples from a few later patients were sequenced in-house on an Illumina MiSeq with MiXCR processing rather than by the commercial service. On the study overall, not on this receptor specifically: In patients with donor T cell macrochimerism, the allografts had high GvH to HvG T cell clonal ratios. GvH clones were detected in recipient bone marrow, and some appeared earlier in ileal mucosa or blood, consistent with an intestinal mucosal origin. The conclusions were limited by the relatively low number and heterogeneity of the intestinal transplant patients. Early after transplant, peak levels of circulating GvH clones were associated with declines in HvG clones.

The time point label for this specimen denotes: cells obtained before transplantation from donor or recipient. CD3+CD4+ and CD3+CD8+ populations were FACS-sorted from unstimulated pre-transplant donor and recipient cells taken from spleen or lymph nodes. From the cysteine through the phenylalanine, the CDR3 covers 14 amino acids. The entry retains the CDR3 DNA only, 42 bases that are in frame from base 1. CDR1 and CDR2 were assigned from the germline V gene as MNHNS and SASEGT. Trimming removed 8 bases from V and 7 bases from J; the gene matches leave 11 bases unexplained. Libraries were built with the immunoSEQ multiplex PCR assay. For most patients, genomic DNA was isolated with the Qiagen DNeasy Blood and Tissue Kit and sent frozen to Adaptive Biotechnologies for TCR sequencing. Adaptive Biotechnologies carried out high-throughput TCR-beta CDR3 sequencing of genomic DNA for most patients. In the source study's methods: TCR sequencing data for around 20 patients were retrieved from Adaptive's ImmunoSEQ software; a few other patients were processed with MiXCR and VDJtools. To correct CD4 versus CD8 sorting errors, any sequence found in both subsets at a frequency ratio below 5:1 was removed. CDR3 nucleotide sequences shared between donor and recipient were removed because the origin of such sequences could not be assigned. To be classed as alloreactive, a clone needed at least 2-fold expansion over unstimulated cells and a minimum CFSE-low frequency of 0.002% (template counts) or 0.001% (read counts). Clones were considered mappable if detected in sequenced pre-transplant spleen, lymph node, or MLR CFSE-low populations of the donor or recipient. The cumulative frequency of alloreactive clones was calculated as a percentage of all sequences, weighted by copy number. TCRdb mirrors the immuneACCESS table, restricted to in-frame sequences. Some clones are absent from its copies; in checked studies, under half trace to an unresolved V gene, and the reason for the others is unknown. That table furnishes V, J and clone size, whereas the DNA furnished D and trimming. Across this sample there are some 62,000 clones, with 90% seen only once. The top ten clones comprise less than 2% of the sample.

This clone has just a few counts. What this receptor recognizes is not known. Base qualities are not recorded, but no much larger clone differs from it by a single base. Rearrangement joined TRBV6-1 to TRBJ1-5, with 7 bases aligning to TRBD1. Sample: unstimulated CD8+ T cells sorted from spleen or lymph node cells, taken before transplant. This sequence was found in a human donor who was the organ donor for an intestinal transplant. The DNA sequence is as follows: TGTGCCAGCGTCGACAGGGAAGGAGGGCAGCCCCAGCATTTT. Protein translation: CASVDREGGQPQHF.